The rows below give T cell receptor beta chains drawn from one sample of a study of identical twins. Using its own MiXCR run on the 5' RACE reads, TCRdb lists one record per CDR3 protein. Of hundreds of thousands of distinct CDR3 sequences in the sample, more than 6.5% were seen once. These data were likewise used in another study, on yellow fever vaccine responses in identical twins.

Sequenced material: memory (CD45RO+) T cells sorted from blood. Source of these receptors: a woman under 30 in good health. The CDR3 runs from the conserved cysteine through the conserved F or W. D genes are given only for firm matches. Clone size is not always given. Where it is, it says once, few, many or a class for expanded clones.

V gene: TRBV20-1
J gene: TRBJ2-1
D gene: TRBD1
clone size: few
CDR3 DNA: TGCAGTGCCCCGAGACAGGGGGATGAGCAGTTCTTC
CDR3 protein: CSAPRQGDEQFF

V gene: TRBV7-6
J gene: TRBJ2-7
D gene: TRBD1
clone size: few
CDR3 DNA: TGTGCCAGCAGCGTCGACAGGGGCAGATACGAGCAGTACTTC
CDR3 protein: CASSVDRGRYEQYF

V gene: TRBV28
J gene: TRBJ2-3
D gene: TRBD2
clone size: -
CDR3 DNA: TGTGCCAGCAAGGAACTAGCGGGAGTTCAGGGGGACCCAGATACGCAGTATTTT
CDR3 protein: CASKELAGVQGDPDTQYF

V gene: TRBV6-1
J gene: TRBJ1-6
D gene: -
clone size: many
CDR3 DNA: TGTGCCAGCGGGATGGGGGCTCGAAATTCACCCCTCCACTTT
CDR3 protein: CASGMGARNSPLHF

V gene: TRBV24-1
J gene: TRBJ2-7
D gene: TRBD1
clone size: many
CDR3 DNA: TGTGCCACCAGTGATTCTCCGGACAGGGGGCGCCCCTACGAGCAGTACTTC
CDR3 protein: CATSDSPDRGRPYEQYF

V gene: TRBV11-2
J gene: TRBJ1-1
D gene: TRBD1
clone size: -
CDR3 DNA: TGTGCCAGCCGACGGGACAGGACGAACACTGAAGCTTTCTTT
CDR3 protein: CASRRDRTNTEAFF

V gene: TRBV5-5
J gene: TRBJ2-7
D gene: -
clone size: -
CDR3 DNA: TGTGCCAGCAGCTTGGAATGGAGACAGAGCTCCTACGAGCAGTACTTC
CDR3 protein: CASSLEWRQSSYEQYF

V gene: TRBV5-6
J gene: TRBJ1-2
D gene: -
clone size: few
CDR3 DNA: TGTGCCAGCAGCTTGTTCGGCCAGGTCTTTGAGGGCTACACCTTC
CDR3 protein: CASSLFGQVFEGYTF

V gene: TRBV7-9
J gene: TRBJ2-1
D gene: -
clone size: many
CDR3 DNA: TGTGCCAGCAGCTTATTGGGTTATCGGGGAAAGGGCAATGAGCAGTTCTTC
CDR3 protein: CASSLLGYRGKGNEQFF

V gene: TRBV19
J gene: TRBJ2-1
D gene: TRBD2
clone size: once
CDR3 DNA: TGTGCCAGTACAGCCGGGACTAGTCGCACTGAGCAGTTCTTC
CDR3 protein: CASTAGTSRTEQFF

V gene: TRBV5-1
J gene: TRBJ1-4
D gene: TRBD1
clone size: -
CDR3 DNA: TGCGCCAGCAGCTTTGGACAGGGGGGTGAAAAACTGTTTTTT
CDR3 protein: CASSFGQGGEKLFF

V gene: TRBV28
J gene: TRBJ2-5
D gene: TRBD2
clone size: few
CDR3 DNA: TGTGCCAGCAGTACTAGCGGGAGGGCCAAGAGCCAAGAGACCCAGTACTTC
CDR3 protein: CASSTSGRAKSQETQYF

V gene: TRBV7-9
J gene: TRBJ2-1
D gene: TRBD2
clone size: few
CDR3 DNA: TGTGCCAGCAGCCCCTTAGGCGGGGGCTCCTACAATGAGCAGTTCTTC
CDR3 protein: CASSPLGGGSYNEQFF

V gene: TRBV12-3/TRBV12-4
J gene: TRBJ1-5
D gene: TRBD1
clone size: many
CDR3 DNA: TGTGCCAGCAGTCAGGGGGATCAGCCCCAGCATTTT
CDR3 protein: CASSQGDQPQHF

V gene: TRBV4-1
J gene: TRBJ2-4
D gene: -
clone size: -
CDR3 DNA: TGCGCCAGCAGCCAAGAAGTTCGTGGCATTCAGTACTTC
CDR3 protein: CASSQEVRGIQYF

V gene: TRBV18
J gene: TRBJ2-2
D gene: TRBD1
clone size: few
CDR3 DNA: TGTGCCAGCTCCCCCCAGGGGGTCGACACCGGGGAGCTGTTTTTT
CDR3 protein: CASSPQGVDTGELFF

V gene: TRBV20-1
J gene: TRBJ2-5
D gene: TRBD1
clone size: -
CDR3 DNA: TGCAGTGCCAAATGGGACAGGGCCCAAGAGACCCAGTACTTC
CDR3 protein: CSAKWDRAQETQYF

V gene: TRBV20-1
J gene: TRBJ2-7
D gene: -
clone size: -
CDR3 DNA: TGCAGTGCTAGTTTGGGGGCCCTTTCGTACGAGCAGTACTTC
CDR3 protein: CSASLGALSYEQYF

V gene: TRBV6-5
J gene: TRBJ2-2
D gene: -
clone size: many
CDR3 DNA: TGTGCCAGCAGTTACTCGATTCGGCGGGCAGCCTCCGGGGAGCTGTTTTTT
CDR3 protein: CASSYSIRRAASGELFF

V gene: TRBV7-8
J gene: TRBJ2-5
D gene: TRBD1
clone size: few
CDR3 DNA: TGTGCCAGCAGCTTAAGCCGGGACAGGGCGCGGGAGACCCAGTACTTC
CDR3 protein: CASSLSRDRARETQYF

V gene: TRBV15
J gene: TRBJ1-2
D gene: -
clone size: few
CDR3 DNA: TGTGCCACCAGCATTTTCAGGGGCTATGGCTGCACCTTC
CDR3 protein: CATSIFRGYGCTF

V gene: TRBV10-3
J gene: TRBJ2-6
D gene: -
clone size: few
CDR3 DNA: TGTGCCATCAGTGAGTCGGACCAAGGGGCCAACGTCCTGACTTTC
CDR3 protein: CAISESDQGANVLTF

V gene: TRBV20-1
J gene: TRBJ2-5
D gene: TRBD2
clone size: many
CDR3 DNA: TGCAGTGCTGGGGCGGGGGGGTTAGAAGAGACCCAGTACTTC
CDR3 protein: CSAGAGGLEETQYF

V gene: TRBV4-1
J gene: TRBJ2-1
D gene: -
clone size: -
CDR3 DNA: TGCGCCAGCAGCCCCCCATTACTTTCCTACAATGAGCAGTTCTTC
CDR3 protein: CASSPPLLSYNEQFF

V gene: TRBV12-3/TRBV12-4
J gene: TRBJ1-1
D gene: -
clone size: many
CDR3 DNA: TGTGCCAGCAGTTTCCCCCAGACCGAGGCTTTCTTT
CDR3 protein: CASSFPQTEAFF

V gene: TRBV5-1
J gene: TRBJ2-7
D gene: TRBD1
clone size: -
CDR3 DNA: TGCGCCAGCAGCCGAGACAGGGTCAACGAGCAGTACTTC
CDR3 protein: CASSRDRVNEQYF

V gene: TRBV20-1
J gene: TRBJ1-2
D gene: -
clone size: few
CDR3 DNA: TGCAGTGCTAGAGACCAAATAGCTAACTATGGCTACACCTTC
CDR3 protein: CSARDQIANYGYTF

V gene: TRBV5-1
J gene: TRBJ2-3
D gene: TRBD2
clone size: -
CDR3 DNA: TGCGCCAGCAGCTTGGCAACGGCGGGAGGGGGCACAGATACGCAGTATTTT
CDR3 protein: CASSLATAGGGTDTQYF

V gene: TRBV19
J gene: TRBJ2-5
D gene: -
clone size: -
CDR3 DNA: TGTGCCAGTAGTATAGTATCCAGCGGTGGGACCCAGTACTTC
CDR3 protein: CASSIVSSGGTQYF

V gene: TRBV4-1
J gene: TRBJ1-1
D gene: -
clone size: -
CDR3 DNA: TGCGCCAGCAGACAGGATCTCATGAACACTGAAGCTTTCTTT
CDR3 protein: CASRQDLMNTEAFF

V gene: TRBV7-8
J gene: TRBJ2-4
D gene: TRBD1
clone size: few
CDR3 DNA: TGTGCCAGCAGCTTGCGGACAGGGGGATCTTTCAACATTCAGTACTTC
CDR3 protein: CASSLRTGGSFNIQYF

V gene: TRBV5-1
J gene: TRBJ2-1
D gene: -
clone size: medium-sized
CDR3 DNA: TGCGCCAGCAGCCGGACTAACTCCTACAATGAGCAGTTCTTC
CDR3 protein: CASSRTNSYNEQFF

V gene: TRBV10-3
J gene: TRBJ2-5
D gene: -
clone size: many
CDR3 DNA: TGTGCCATCAGTGAGGGAGCGCGAGAGACCCAGTACTTC
CDR3 protein: CAISEGARETQYF

V gene: TRBV18
J gene: TRBJ2-2
D gene: -
clone size: few
CDR3 DNA: TGTGCCAGCTCACCGAAAGAAGGGGGAGAGCTGTTTTTT
CDR3 protein: CASSPKEGGELFF

V gene: TRBV7-2
J gene: TRBJ2-1
D gene: TRBD2
clone size: -
CDR3 DNA: TGTGCCAGCAGCTTAGCCGGGACTAGAGCCTACAATGAGCAGTTCTTC
CDR3 protein: CASSLAGTRAYNEQFF

V gene: TRBV15
J gene: TRBJ2-5
D gene: -
clone size: many
CDR3 DNA: TGTGCCACCAGCAGAGACGGTCGGACGGGATGGGGAGAGACCCAGTACTTC
CDR3 protein: CATSRDGRTGWGETQYF

V gene: TRBV5-6
J gene: TRBJ2-6
D gene: -
clone size: many
CDR3 DNA: TGTGCCAGCAGCCGAGTAGGCAGCTTCTCCTCTGGGGCCAACGTCCTGACTTTC
CDR3 protein: CASSRVGSFSSGANVLTF

V gene: TRBV11-2
J gene: TRBJ2-3
D gene: TRBD2
clone size: -
CDR3 DNA: TGTGCCAGCAGCTTAATGACTAGCGACACAGATACGCAGTATTTT
CDR3 protein: CASSLMTSDTDTQYF

V gene: TRBV24-1
J gene: TRBJ2-3
D gene: -
clone size: -
CDR3 DNA: TGTGCCACCAGTGCCGGAACGGGAGATACGCAGTATTTT
CDR3 protein: CATSAGTGDTQYF

V gene: TRBV5-6
J gene: TRBJ1-6
D gene: -
clone size: few
CDR3 DNA: TGTGCCAGCAGCTCCGGGACCGAGAATTCACCCCTCCACTTT
CDR3 protein: CASSSGTENSPLHF